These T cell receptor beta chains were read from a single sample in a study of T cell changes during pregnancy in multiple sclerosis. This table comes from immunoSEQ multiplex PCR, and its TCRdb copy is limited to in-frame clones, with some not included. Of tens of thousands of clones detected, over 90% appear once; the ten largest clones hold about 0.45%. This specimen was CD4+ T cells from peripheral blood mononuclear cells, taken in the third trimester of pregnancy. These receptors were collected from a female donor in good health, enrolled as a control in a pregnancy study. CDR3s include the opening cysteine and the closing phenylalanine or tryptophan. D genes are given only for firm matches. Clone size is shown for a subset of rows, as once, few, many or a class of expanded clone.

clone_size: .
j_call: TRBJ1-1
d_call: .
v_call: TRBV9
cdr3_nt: TGTGCCAGCAGCGTGGCGGGGAGTGGAACTGAAGCTTTCTTT
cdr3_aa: CASSVAGSGTEAFF

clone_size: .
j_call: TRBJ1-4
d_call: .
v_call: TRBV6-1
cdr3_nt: TGTGCCAGCAGTCGCCGAAGCGGCGAAAAACTGTTTTTT
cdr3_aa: CASSRRSGEKLFF

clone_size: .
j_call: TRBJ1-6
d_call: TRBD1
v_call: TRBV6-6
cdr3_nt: TGTGCCAGCAGCAGCCGCGGACAGGATAATTCACCCCTCCACTTT
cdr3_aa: CASSSRGQDNSPLHF

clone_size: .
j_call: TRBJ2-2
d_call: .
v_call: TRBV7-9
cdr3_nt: TGTGCCAGCAGCGCCGCACAGGGAACGAACACCGGGGAGCTGTTTTTT
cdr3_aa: CASSAAQGTNTGELFF

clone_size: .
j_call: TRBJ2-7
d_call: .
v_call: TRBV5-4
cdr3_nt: TGTGCCAGCAGCCCCAACTACAGGACCCCCTACGAGCAGTACTTC
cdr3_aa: CASSPNYRTPYEQYF

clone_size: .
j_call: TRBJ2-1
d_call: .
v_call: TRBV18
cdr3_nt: TGTGCCAGCTCACCCCTTACTGATCGAGGTGAGCAGTTCTTC
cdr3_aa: CASSPLTDRGEQFF

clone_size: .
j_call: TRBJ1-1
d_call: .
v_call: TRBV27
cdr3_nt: TGTGCCAGCAGTCTAAGGGGGGGCTGGAACACTGAAGCTTTCTTT
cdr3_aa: CASSLRGGWNTEAFF

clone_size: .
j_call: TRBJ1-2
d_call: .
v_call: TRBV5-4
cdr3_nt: TGTGCCAGCAGCGATAGGGGGTATGGCTACACCTTC
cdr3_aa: CASSDRGYGYTF

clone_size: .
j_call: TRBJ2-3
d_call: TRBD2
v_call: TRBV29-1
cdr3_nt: TGCAGCGGCCGCGGGGGGCTCAGAGATACGCAGTATTTT
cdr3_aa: CSGRGGLRDTQYF

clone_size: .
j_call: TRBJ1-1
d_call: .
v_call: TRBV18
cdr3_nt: TGTGCCAGCTCACCATTAGTGGGCCAGAACACTGAAGCTTTCTTT
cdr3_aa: CASSPLVGQNTEAFF

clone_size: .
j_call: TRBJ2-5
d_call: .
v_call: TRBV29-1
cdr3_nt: TGCAGCGTTGACCTAGTGGGTATGAAGACCCAGTACTTC
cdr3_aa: CSVDLVGMKTQYF

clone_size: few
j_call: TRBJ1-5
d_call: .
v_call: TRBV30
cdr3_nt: TGTGCCTGGAAACAGGGAAATCAGCCCCAGCATTTT
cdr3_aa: CAWKQGNQPQHF

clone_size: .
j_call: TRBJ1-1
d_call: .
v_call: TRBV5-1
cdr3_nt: TGCGCCAGCAGCCTCCAAGCGAACACTGAAGCTTTCTTT
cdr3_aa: CASSLQANTEAFF

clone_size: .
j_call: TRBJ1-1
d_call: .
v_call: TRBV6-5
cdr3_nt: TGTGCCAGCAGTCGAGCCCCGAACACTGAAGCTTTCTTT
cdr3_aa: CASSRAPNTEAFF

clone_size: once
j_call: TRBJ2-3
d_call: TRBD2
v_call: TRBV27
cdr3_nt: TGTGCCAGCAGTTTATCTAGCGGGGGGGCCCGTGATACGCAGTATTTT
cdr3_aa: CASSLSSGGARDTQYF

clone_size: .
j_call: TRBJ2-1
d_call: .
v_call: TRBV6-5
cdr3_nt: TGTGCCAGCAGTTACTTTCGCGGTTCGGAGCAGTTCTTC
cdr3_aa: CASSYFRGSEQFF

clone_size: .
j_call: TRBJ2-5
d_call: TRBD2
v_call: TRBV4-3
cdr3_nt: TGCGCCAGCAGCCGGAATAGCGGGGGAGAAGAGACCCAGTACTTC
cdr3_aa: CASSRNSGGEETQYF

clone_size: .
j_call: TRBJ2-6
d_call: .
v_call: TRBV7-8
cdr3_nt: TGTGCCAGCAGCTTAATAGGGGCTGGGGCCAACGTCCTGACTTTC
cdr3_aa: CASSLIGAGANVLTF

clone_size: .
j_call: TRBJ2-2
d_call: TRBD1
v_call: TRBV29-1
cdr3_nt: TGCAGCGTTCGGACAGGGGGTATCGGGGAGCTGTTTTTT
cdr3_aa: CSVRTGGIGELFF

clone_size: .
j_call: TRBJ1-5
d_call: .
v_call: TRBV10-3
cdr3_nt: TGTGCCATCAGTGAGTCCATTCGTTCCGCCTCTATGCAGCCCCAGCATTTT
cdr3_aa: CAISESIRSASMQPQHF

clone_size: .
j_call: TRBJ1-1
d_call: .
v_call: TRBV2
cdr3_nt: TGTGCCAGCAGCGTGACAGAGAACACTGAAGCTTTCTTT
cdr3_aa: CASSVTENTEAFF

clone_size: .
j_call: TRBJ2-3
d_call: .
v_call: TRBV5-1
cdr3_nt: TGCGCCAGCAGCTTGCGCCAGGTCACAGATACGCAGTATTTT
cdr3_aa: CASSLRQVTDTQYF

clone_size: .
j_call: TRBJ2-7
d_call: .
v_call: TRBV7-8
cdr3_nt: TGTGCCAGCAGCTTAGGGAAGGGGGGGCCCTACGAGCAGTACTTC
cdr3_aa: CASSLGKGGPYEQYF

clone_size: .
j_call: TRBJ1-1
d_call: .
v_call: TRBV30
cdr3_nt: TGTGCCTGGAGTGTACTACCGGGTGAAGCTTTCTTT
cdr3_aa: CAWSVLPGEAFF

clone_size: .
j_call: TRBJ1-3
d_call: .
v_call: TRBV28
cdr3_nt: TGTGCCAGCAGCCCATACGGAGACCGTCTCTCTGGAAACACCATATATTTT
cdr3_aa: CASSPYGDRLSGNTIYF

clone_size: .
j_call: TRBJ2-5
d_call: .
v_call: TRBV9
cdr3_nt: TGTGCCAGCAGCGTAGACGGGGAGACCCAGTACTTC
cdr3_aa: CASSVDGETQYF

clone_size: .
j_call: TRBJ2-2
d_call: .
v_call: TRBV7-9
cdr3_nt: TGTGCCAGCAGCCGTGGAGAAACCGGGGAGCTGTTTTTT
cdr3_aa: CASSRGETGELFF

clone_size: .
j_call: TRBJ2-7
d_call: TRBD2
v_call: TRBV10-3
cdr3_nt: TGTGCCATCAGTGCAGCGGGGACCTCCTACGAGCAGTACTTC
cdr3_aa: CAISAAGTSYEQYF